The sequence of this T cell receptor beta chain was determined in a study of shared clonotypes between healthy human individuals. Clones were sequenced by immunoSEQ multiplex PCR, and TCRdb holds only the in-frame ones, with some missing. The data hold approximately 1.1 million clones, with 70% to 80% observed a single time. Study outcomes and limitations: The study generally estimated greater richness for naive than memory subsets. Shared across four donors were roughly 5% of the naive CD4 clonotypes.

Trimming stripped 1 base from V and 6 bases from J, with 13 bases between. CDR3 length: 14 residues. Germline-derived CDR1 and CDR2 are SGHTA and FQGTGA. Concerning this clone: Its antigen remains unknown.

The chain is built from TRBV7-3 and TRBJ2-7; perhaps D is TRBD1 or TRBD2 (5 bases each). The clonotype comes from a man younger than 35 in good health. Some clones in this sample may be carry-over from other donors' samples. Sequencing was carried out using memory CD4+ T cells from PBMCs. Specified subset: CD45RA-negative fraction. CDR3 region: CASSLRGVKSEQYF. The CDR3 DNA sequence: TGTGCCAGCAGCTTAAGAGGGGTTAAGAGCGAGCAGTACTTC.